This T cell receptor (beta chain) was found in a study of T cells in Graves' hyperthyroidism and ophthalmopathy. This clonotype has a count of ten or more. Its antigen remains unidentified. General study results and limits: Stable hyperthyroidism was told apart from ophthalmopathy by a model built on 13 V-J features. Most expanded thyroid clonotypes above 0.001 recurred in blood. Prediction of ophthalmopathy progression came a median 6.5 months pre-onset.

A Clinical Activity Score of at least 3, a NOSPECS grade of at least 4 and a duration under 3 months were recorded in the ophthalmopathy patients. The V end lost 4 bases, the J end lost 4 bases, and 18 bases lay between the germline ends. The CDR3 has 16 amino acids. Germline V lookup: CDR1 MGHRA, CDR2 YSYEKL. TCR beta CDR3 region amplification was performed from RNA transcripts. During a first-round RT-PCR of the TCR CDR3, the HTBI primer set was used. Using its own MiXCR run on the multiplex PCR reads, TCRdb lists one record per CDR3 protein. The sample contains a few hundred thousand distinct CDR3 sequences, approximately 16% of which appear only once.

This clonotype was sampled from a woman aged 40 to 50 with Graves' ophthalmopathy. Material: blood. The rearrangement uses TRBV4-1 and TRBJ2-3; D may be TRBD1 or TRBD2 (5 bases each). The CDR3 sequence: CASSLTPGPRSDTQYF. The CDR3 DNA is TGCGCCAGCAGCCTGACCCCGGGACCTAGATCAGATACGCAGTATTTT.